The clone carrying this T cell receptor (beta chain) was recorded at least ten times. Antigen specificity is unknown. The sample is drawn from a study of identical twins. Study findings and constraints: Monozygotic twin pairs showed more out-of-frame TCR alpha sharing than models estimated. While abundant cord blood beta clonotypes carried fewer insertions, memory repertoires showed no such pattern. The study found weaker excess twin sharing in beta out-of-frame sequences.

This CDR3 has 14 residues. V dropped 3 bases and J dropped 2; count of bases not matched to a gene: 4. A universal primer site was added by template switching, and unique molecular identifiers were carried by the cDNA. TCRdb passed the 5' RACE reads through MiXCR, listing each CDR3 protein once. Among roughly 250,000 distinct CDR3 sequences listed, about 14% were seen once. This receptor was obtained from a woman aged 18-29 years in good health. The specimen sequenced was memory (CD45RO+) T cells sorted from blood. This chain uses TRBV12-3 or TRBV12-4 with TRBJ2-7; 7 bases line up with TRBD2. CDR3 sequence (DNA): TGTGCCAGCAGTTTTGTCGGGGGGACCTACGAGCAGTACTTC. Its protein is CASSFVGGTYEQYF.